The 27 T cell receptor beta chains presented below share a single source sample, sequenced in a study of human T cells and chemical hapten exposure. Researchers extracted total RNA from unfractionated whole blood. TCRdb re-called the 5' RACE reads through MiXCR, storing one row per CDR3 protein. Of approximately 140,000 distinct CDR3 sequences detected, around 4.4% appear once; the ten largest clones hold approximately 1.4%. Receptors originate from a female donor in good health.

This clonotype has a count of ten or more. CDR3 residues: CASSRPGHFNYTF. CDR3 nucleotide sequence: TGTGCCAGCAGTCGACCGGGACACTTCAACTACACCTTC. The gene calls are TRBV28 and TRBJ1-2, with a tentative D call TRBD1 (6 bases). CDR3 length: 13 amino acids. CDR1 is MDHEN and CDR2 is SYDVKM in the germline V gene. Trimming removed 5 bases from V and 10 bases from J, with 17 bases in between.

This clonotype was detected many times. The chain links TRBV12-3 or TRBV12-4 to TRBJ1-1; D is possibly TRBD1 (5 bases). Trimming shortened V by 7 bases and J by 6 bases, and 12 bases separated the two germline ends. The CDR3 contains 12 residues. The CDR3 sequence is CASIHTGSEAFF. DNA for the CDR3: TGTGCCAGCATCCATACAGGCTCTGAAGCTTTCTTT.

This clonotype turned up a few times. V and J are TRBV28 and TRBJ2-1, with 11 positions matching TRBD1. The length of the CDR3 is 18 residues. Germline CDR1 and CDR2: MDHEN and SYDVKM. With V trimmed by 2 bases and J by 4 bases, 10 bases remained unmatched. The CDR3 DNA reads as TGTGCCAGCAGTTTACTTCGGGACAGGGGGACTATATACAATGAGCAGTTCTTC. Its translation is CASSLLRDRGTIYNEQFF.

On this clonotype: A much larger clone lies one base from this, so it may be a read error. This chain connects TRBV7-2 to TRBJ1-2; 10 positions match TRBD1. The CDR3 consists of 15 residues. V lost 4 bases and J lost 8; bases outside the gene matches: 10. Germline CDR1 and CDR2: SGHTA and FQGNSA. The CDR3 region is CASSSRDRGLGGYTF. The CDR3 DNA follows: TGTGCCAGCAGCTCCCGGGACAGGGGATTGGGGGGCTACACCTTC.

This clonotype has ten or more counts. CDR3 DNA sequence: TGTGCCAGCAGGCAGGGGAGAGGGGAGCTGTTTTTT. Translation: CASRQGRGELFF. This chain links TRBV28 with TRBJ2-2; D might be TRBD1 (6 bases). Trimming shortened V by 6 bases and J by 8 bases, and 10 bases separated the two germline ends. CDR1 is MDHEN and CDR2 is SYDVKM in the germline V gene. The CDR3 is 12 amino acids.

This clonotype appeared a few times. This may stem from a read error, because a much larger clone lies one nucleotide away. This chain uses TRBV20-1 with TRBJ1-5, with D unclear. Germline assignment: CDR1 DFQATT and CDR2 SNEGSKA (reference sequence). This CDR3 is built from 13 residues. The CDR3 DNA reads as TGCAGTGTTAGGGCCCATAGCAATCAGCCCCAGAATTTT. As protein: CSVRAHSNQPQNF.

This clonotype was seen many times. The chain combines TRBV15 with TRBJ2-7; 8 nucleotides agree with TRBD2. The V gene end was trimmed by 5 bases and the J gene end by 0 bases; junction bases not matched to a gene: 3. The CDR3 loop spans 14 amino acids. Per the germline V gene, CDR1 is LNHNV and CDR2 is YYDKDF (reference sequence). The CDR3 DNA is TGTGCCACCAGCGGCGGGGGGAGCTCCTACGAGCAGTACTTC. Protein sequence: CATSGGGSSYEQYF.

This clonotype was seen many times. V is TRBV5-6 and J is TRBJ1-4, with D perhaps TRBD1 (6 bases). This CDR3 region has 15 residues. Per germline, CDR1 SGHDT and CDR2 YYEEEE. V dropped 4 bases and J dropped 5 bases, with 15 bases sitting between them. CDR3 sequence reads: CASSATGFRNEKLFF. Here the CDR3 DNA reads TGTGCCAGCAGCGCTACAGGGTTTCGGAATGAAAAACTGTTTTTT. The full variable domain, with the rest looked up from reference TRBV5-6 and TRBJ1-4, is DAGVTQSPTHLIKTRGQQVTLRCSPKSGHDTVSWYQQALGQGPQFIFQYYEEEERQRGNFPDRFSGHQFPNYSSELNVNALLLGDSALYLCASSATGFRNEKLFFGSGTQLSVL.

J is TRBJ2-5 and V is TRBV11-2, with D possibly TRBD1 on 6 matching bases. There are 13 residues in the CDR3. CDR1 and CDR2 from the germline V gene are SGHAT and FQNNGV. The V end was cut by 5 bases, the J end by 2 bases, with 9 bases between. CDR3 residues: CASSRTVQETQYF. CDR3 DNA sequence: TGTGCCAGCAGCCGGACAGTACAAGAGACCCAGTACTTC.

This clonotype occurred many times. This sequence joins TRBV6-5 and TRBJ1-1; the D gene is possibly TRBD1 (5 bases). Trimming removed 9 bases at V and 4 bases at J, with 15 bases between. The CDR3 is 13 amino acids. Germline V CDR1 and CDR2: MNHEY, SVGAGI. CDR3 bases: TGTGCCAGTAAACTGAGGGGAGGCACTGAAGCTTTCTTT. Its translation is CASKLRGGTEAFF.

The table lists this clonotype with many counts. This CDR3 is CASSLGWGTEAFF. Written as DNA, the CDR3 is TGTGCCAGCAGTTTAGGGTGGGGAACTGAAGCTTTCTTT. The genes are TRBV12-3 or TRBV12-4 and TRBJ1-1; no reliable D call. Trimming left V 1 base short and J 5 bases short, with 8 bases between. The CDR3 sequence is 13 residues long.

At least ten counts were recorded for this clonotype. This chain links TRBV28 with TRBJ2-7; 9 nucleotides line up with TRBD1. The CDR3 is 14 residues long. V gave up 10 bases and J gave up 2 bases; unmatched junction bases: 9. In germline, CDR1 is MDHEN, CDR2 SYDVKM. The CDR3 nucleotides are TGTGCCACCTCGCAAAGGACAGGGGCCTACGAGCAGTACTTC. As protein: CATSQRTGAYEQYF.

This clonotype was counted ten times or more. The J gene is TRBJ1-4, the V gene TRBV5-4; D uncertain. The germline V and J ends were trimmed by 4 bases and 9 bases, with 16 bases remaining between them. The germline V gene encodes CDR1 SGHNT and CDR2 YYREEE (reference sequence). The CDR3 has 14 residues. DNA for the CDR3: TGTGCCAGCAGCCCTCGATCTGAGGGTAAAAAACTGTTTTTT. Protein: CASSPRSEGKKLFF.

This clonotype appeared many times. The V call is TRBV9, the J call TRBJ2-7; no definite D call. CDR1 and CDR2 from the germline V gene are SGDLS and YYNGEE. V shed 4 bases and J shed 0 bases, with 14 bases lying between them. The length of the CDR3 is 15 residues. The CDR3, as DNA: TGTGCCAGCAGCCCCGGAGCCGATCGCTCCTACGAGCAGTACTTC. Its translation is CASSPGADRSYEQYF.

A few counts support this clonotype. This may be a read error: a much more frequent sequence differs by one nucleotide. The chain's CDR3 is CASSLVPAGGRSTDTQYF. CDR3 bases: TGTGCCAGCAGCTTGGTCCCAGCGGGGGGCCGAAGCACAGATACGCAGTATTTT. The V and J genes are TRBV5-8 and TRBJ2-3; TRBD2 agrees at 9 bases. This CDR3 has 18 residues. V shed 0 bases, J shed 0 bases, and the junction held 8 bases outside the gene matches. CDR1 and CDR2 from the germline V gene are SGHTS and YDEGEE. Using reference TRBV5-8 and TRBJ2-3 for the parts outside the CDR3, the full variable domain is EAGVTQSPTHLIKTRGQQATLRCSPISGHTSVYWYQQALGLGLQFLLWYDEGEERNRGNFPPRFSGRQFPNYSSELNVNALELEDSALYLCASSLVPAGGRSTDTQYFGPGTRLTVL.

This clonotype came up many times. The chain joins TRBV7-9 to TRBJ1-3, with D possibly matching TRBD1 (5 bases). This CDR3 contains 15 residues. The germline CDR1 and CDR2 sequences are SEHNR and FQNEAQ (reference sequence). Trimming took 0 bases from V and 2 from J, leaving 8 bases between them. CDR3: CASSLARGTGNTIYF. CDR3 nucleotides: TGTGCCAGCAGCTTAGCGCGGGGGACTGGAAACACCATATATTTT.

This clonotype has ten or more counts. The chain combines TRBV7-9 with TRBJ1-6; D uncertain. The CDR3 contains 18 residues. CDR1 and CDR2 from the germline V gene are SEHNR and FQNEAQ (reference sequence). Deletions cut 1 base from V and 2 bases from J, with 15 bases between. For the CDR3, the DNA is TGTGCCAGCAGCTTAGGACCCCTAGGACGGACCTATAATTCACCCCTCCACTTT. This sequence encodes CASSLGPLGRTYNSPLHF. The variable domain in full, completed from reference TRBV7-9 and TRBJ1-6, reads DTGVSQNPRHKITKRGQNVTFRCDPISEHNRLYWYRQTLGQGPEFLTYFQNEAQLEKSRLLSDRFSAERPKGSFSTLEIQRTEQGDSAMYLCASSLGPLGRTYNSPLHFGNGTRLTVT.

At least ten counts were recorded for this clonotype. The chain carries TRBV12-3 or TRBV12-4 and TRBJ1-5; TRBD1 is a possible D gene (6 bases). The CDR3 runs 16 residues. Trimming removed 7 bases from V and 1 base from J, with 17 bases in between. The CDR3 bases are TGTGCCAGCATCCCAGAGGGCAGGGGAAGCAATCAGCCCCAGCATTTT. Its translation is CASIPEGRGSNQPQHF.

Ten or more counts support this clonotype. The chain links TRBV7-2 to TRBJ1-2, with a tentative D call TRBD1 (5 bases). With 1 base removed from V and 5 bases from J, the gap between germline ends came to 17 bases. The CDR3 runs to 16 residues. Looked up from germline, CDR1 is SGHTA and CDR2 is FQGNSA. As DNA, the CDR3 is TGTGCCAGCAGCTTAGAGTCTTATGGGGACTGGTATGGCTACACCTTC. Its protein is CASSLESYGDWYGYTF.

To note about this clonotype: One junction end does not reproduce the germline sequence, and a read error may be involved. The J gene is TRBJ2-3, the V gene TRBV24-1; D remains ambiguous. Germline loops: CDR1 KGHDR, CDR2 SFDVKD. The CDR3 has 14 amino acids. The CDR3 is CAPSDPRATDTQYF. DNA of the CDR3: TGTGCCCCCAGTGACCCCCGAGCCACAGATACGCAGTATTTT.

The table lists this clonotype with many counts. The V gene is TRBV12-3 or TRBV12-4, the J gene TRBJ2-3; perhaps TRBD2 as D (6 bases). The CDR3 runs to 12 residues. Trimming removed 8 bases at V and 2 bases at J, with 8 bases between. The CDR3 loop reads CASGTFTDTQYF. In DNA form, the CDR3 reads TGTGCCAGCGGGACTTTCACAGATACGCAGTATTTT.

The gene calls are TRBV7-6 and TRBJ2-5; a possible D gene is TRBD2 (5 bases). Trimming removed 3 bases at V and 4 bases at J, with 18 bases between. The CDR3 length is 16 residues. CDR1 and CDR2 from the germline V gene are SGHVS and FNYEAQ. CDR3: CASSFRLDRRGETQYF. As DNA, the CDR3 is TGTGCCAGCAGCTTTCGCCTGGACCGCCGGGGAGAGACCCAGTACTTC. Based on the CDR3 plus reference TRBV7-6 and TRBJ2-5, the full variable domain is GAGVSQSPRYKVTKRGQDVALRCDPISGHVSLYWYRQALGQGPEFLTYFNYEAQQDKSGLPNDRFSAERPEGSISTLTIQRTEQRDSAMYRCASSFRLDRRGETQYFGPGTRLLVL.

The table lists this clonotype with many counts. This rearrangement joins TRBV27 to TRBJ1-6; D uncertain. The germline V and J ends were trimmed by 6 bases and 7 bases, with 13 bases remaining between them. The CDR3 runs to 14 residues. In germline, CDR1 is MNHEY, CDR2 SMNVEV (reference sequence). The CDR3 sequence is CASSPLQINSPLHF. Here the CDR3 DNA reads TGTGCCAGCAGCCCCTTACAGATCAATTCACCCCTCCACTTT.

The sample holds many counts of this clonotype. The V gene is TRBV7-8, the J gene TRBJ2-3; D is perhaps TRBD2 (6 bases). The CDR3 length is 13 residues. Germline loops: CDR1 SGHVS, CDR2 FQNEAQ. V gave up 3 bases and J gave up 6 bases, with 10 bases separating them. CDR3: CASSFRLVDTQYF. The CDR3, as DNA: TGTGCCAGCAGCTTCCGACTAGTGGATACGCAGTATTTT.

This clonotype was picked up many times. The chain joins TRBV29-1 to TRBJ1-6, with 7 nucleotides matching TRBD1. The junction had 22 bases not matched to a gene; V was cut back by 6 bases and J by 2 bases. Per germline, CDR1 SQVTM and CDR2 ANQGSEA. The CDR3 loop spans 20 amino acids. The DNA for the CDR3 is TGCAGCGTCGACAAAACCCGGGACAGACCATGGGGCCCCTATAATTCACCCCTCCACTTT. Translated, it gives CSVDKTRDRPWGPYNSPLHF.

The chain uses TRBV10-3 and TRBJ1-2; no firm D call. The CDR3 runs to 13 residues. V was clipped by 7 bases and J by 1 base, with 10 bases between them. Germline CDR1 reads ENHRY; CDR2 reads SYGVKD. The CDR3 loop is CAITPFINYGYTF. The CDR3, as DNA: TGTGCCATCACCCCCTTCATTAACTATGGCTACACCTTC.

This clonotype appeared many times. This chain uses TRBV7-2 with TRBJ2-1; 9 bases fit TRBD2. The CDR3 covers 16 residues. V trimming: 1 base; J trimming: 8 bases; junction bases outside the gene matches: 9. Germline loops: CDR1 SGHTA, CDR2 FQGNSA. The CDR3 region is CASSLGGGGAVYEQFF. CDR3 nucleotides: TGTGCCAGCAGCTTAGGGGGCGGGGGGGCCGTATATGAGCAGTTCTTC.